This T cell receptor beta chain emerged from a study of cytomegalovirus exposure and HLA in healthy donors. CDR3 length: 19 amino acids. Whole-study results and caveats: The HLA-A and HLA-B alleles of most subjects were reportedly predicted accurately from TCR beta sequences. Rarity held for most TCR sequences, but there were some public TCRs that occurred in many donors. Most likely, a cluster of highly shared sequence variants arose as a sequencing artifact.

Primers: 60 Vbeta forward and 13 Jbeta reverse. Profiling relied on immunoSEQ multiplex PCR, and the TCRdb table lists in-frame clones only, not all of them. In the table there are 150,000 to 190,000 clones, 70% to 90% of which are singletons. Concerning this clone: As yet, its antigen is unknown.

The chain combines TRBV21-1 with TRBJ1-6. TRBV21-1 represents a pseudogene. The specimen was PBMCs. The sequence was obtained from a young woman in good health and CMV-seronegative. The CDR3 reads CASRAPGLSSLWDNSPLHF. The DNA of the CDR3 is TGTGCCAGCAGGGCCCCCGGACTGTCTTCTCTCTGGGATAATTCACCCCTCCACTTT.